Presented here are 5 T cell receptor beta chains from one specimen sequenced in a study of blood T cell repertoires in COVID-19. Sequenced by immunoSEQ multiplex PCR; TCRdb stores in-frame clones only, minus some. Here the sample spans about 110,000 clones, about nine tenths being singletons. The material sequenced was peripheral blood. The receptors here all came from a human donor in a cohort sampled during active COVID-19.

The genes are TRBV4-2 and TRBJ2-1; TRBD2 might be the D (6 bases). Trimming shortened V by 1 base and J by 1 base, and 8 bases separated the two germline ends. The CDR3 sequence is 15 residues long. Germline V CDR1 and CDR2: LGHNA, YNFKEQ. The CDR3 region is CASSQAGGSYNEQFF. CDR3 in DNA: TGTGCCAGCAGCCAAGCCGGGGGTTCCTACAATGAGCAGTTCTTC.

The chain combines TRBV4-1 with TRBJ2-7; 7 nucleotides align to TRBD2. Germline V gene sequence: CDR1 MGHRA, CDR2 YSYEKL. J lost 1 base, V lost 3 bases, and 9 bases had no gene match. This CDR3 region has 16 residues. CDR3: CASSHPREVGSYEQYF. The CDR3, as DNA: TGCGCCAGCAGCCACCCTCGGGAGGTTGGTTCCTACGAGCAGTACTTC.

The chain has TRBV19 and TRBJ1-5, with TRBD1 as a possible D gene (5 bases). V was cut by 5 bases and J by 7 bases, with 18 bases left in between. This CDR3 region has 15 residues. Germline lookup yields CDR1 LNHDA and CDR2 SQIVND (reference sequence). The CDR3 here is CASSWSGLGDQPQHF. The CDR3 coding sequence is TGTGCCAGTAGTTGGTCAGGGCTCGGAGACCAGCCCCAGCATTTT.

CDR3 coding DNA: TGCAGTGCCACCTACGACGAGCAGTACTTC. Protein: CSATYDEQYF. The rearrangement joins TRBV20-1 to TRBJ2-7; D is unresolved. This CDR3 region has 10 residues. Germline V CDR1 and CDR2: DFQATT, SNEGSKA (reference sequence). The V and J ends lost 6 bases and 5 bases respectively, with 8 bases between them.

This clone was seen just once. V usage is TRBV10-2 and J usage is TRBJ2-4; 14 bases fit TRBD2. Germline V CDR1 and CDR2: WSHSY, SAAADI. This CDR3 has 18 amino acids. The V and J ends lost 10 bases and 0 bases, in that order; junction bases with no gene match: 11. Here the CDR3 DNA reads TGCGCCACCAGGACCGGGACTAGCGGGGGACTAGCCAAAAACATTCAGTACTTC. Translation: CATRTGTSGGLAKNIQYF.